This entry concerns a single TCR beta chain. No antigen is known for it. The germline V and J ends were trimmed by 4 bases and 2 bases, with 5 bases remaining between them. The V gene's germline CDR1 is LGHNA and CDR2 YNFKEQ. This CDR3 is 13 amino acids long. Assay used: immunoSEQ multiplex PCR; TCRdb lists only in-frame clones, some missing. Of tens of thousands of clones in the sample, approximately 78% were seen once. Time point specified: week 47, end of study. One vaccine dose held 300 ug of mutant IDH1 20-mer peptide and came with topical imiquimod. The data were obtained in a study of a mutant IDH1 vaccine in newly diagnosed glioma. The wider study: Averaging roughly 40 years of age, treated patients were around 60% male and approximately 38% female. Earlier treatment was radiotherapy, temozolomide, or both, with most getting both. Study-level results: With respect to changes in top peripheral T cell clonotypes, pseudoprogression seemed unrelated.

Sequences were derived from PBMCs, sampled from a glioma patient whose treatment included an IDH1 peptide vaccine. This chain links TRBV4-2 with TRBJ2-2; D remains ambiguous. The receptor was derived from a man aged 35 to 55 with glioma. This chain's CDR3 is CASSRENTGELFF. CDR3 DNA sequence: TGTGCCAGCAGCCGCGAAAACACCGGGGAGCTGTTTTTT.